This T cell receptor beta chain was recovered during a study of cytomegalovirus exposure and HLA in healthy donors (dated by TCRdb to 2016 to 2017). For the wider study: In an earlier analysis of several hundred of the donors, 250 to 350 Gb of sequence data and about 110 million unique TCR beta sequences from about 190 million T cells were reported. Among around 400 genotyped donors of the cohort, an average of approximately 240,000 unique TCR beta nucleotide sequences were sequenced per donor, around a sixth of them non-productive. The number of donors typed differed by locus, with roughly 620-640 for A, B, C, DRB1 and DQB1, approximately 500 for DQA1, some 570 for DPA1, and roughly 450 for DPB1. In a later genetic analysis, genome-wide SNP genotypes for about three fifths of the 666 donors were used, and that subset was treated as a discovery cohort. An earlier analysis of fewer than 700 of the donors applied high-throughput TCR beta sequencing to assess whether each TCR beta V gene segment acted as functional or pseudogenic. Around 330 gigabases of sequencing data and roughly 81 million unique TCR sequences made up an early release that covered about 640 HLA-typed donors. High-throughput TCR immunosequencing, statistical association of individual TCRs with disease status, and machine learning were combined to predict cytomegalovirus infection status. Among the approximately 400 genotyped donors, roughly 80% belonged to the genetic ancestry cluster associated with self-reported Caucasian donors. Donor age, sex, ethnicity and CMV serostatus were collected together with the repertoire data. Both class I and class II loci were covered by HLA typing, at four-digit resolution. Along with the approximately 650-subject first cohort, a separate validation cohort of 120 different subjects was used. The aim of the study was to test whether cataloging public T cell receptors could identify signatures of past pathogen exposure. Every repertoire in the discovery cohort had been generated on one and the same sequencing platform. In a later analysis, previously published TCR beta repertoires from some 640 donors were re-analyzed and high-resolution HLA genotyping was added so that TCR occurrence patterns could be studied. Because of strong linkage in the cohort, roughly five DR-DQ haplotypes were treated as single units for association and clustering. The study profiled the T cell repertoires of 666 subjects by immunosequencing and related them to cytomegalovirus serostatus. Rather than using new phenotypic data, the later analysis identified candidate immune exposures from TCR beta sequences and from how often those sequences occurred across donors. Beyond this particular receptor, the publication reports: Only TCR beta chains were sequenced in this cohort, and the absence of alpha or paired-chain data limited detectable features. The only immune exposure information available for the cohort was CMV serostatus. According to a later analysis, most CMV-associated TCR beta chains appeared to be HLA-restricted, and the HLA associations seemed to be driven largely by CMV exposure. It was suggested by the authors that the approach could potentially be generalized to other disease states and immunological phenotypes. Sequencing depth was assumed to be roughly uniform across donors in the presence/absence analyses, though that assumption may not hold. In a later analysis, HLA-associated TCR beta chains showed more clonal expansion and lower generation probabilities than non-associated chains that were equally common. An earlier analysis of around 540 of the donors showed that most TCR beta V segments appeared in productive rearrangements either about 87% or about 30% of the time, which broadly matched IMGT annotations. Because counts were too low, about 18 rarely observed V segments, including chromosome 9 orphons, were excluded from the earlier analysis of around 590 of the donors. In both the original and validation cohorts, the classifier was reported to diagnose cytomegalovirus status with high specificity and sensitivity. In vitro tests confirmed that a few of the cytomegalovirus-associated TCR beta chains recognize cytomegalovirus antigens. Some IMGT-functional V segments, including TRBV6-2 and TRBV6-3, could not be distinguished by the 87-base-pair reads and were therefore excluded. In a later analysis, TCR association rates were found to vary across HLA loci, with the most associated TCRs seen for DRB1 alleles and the fewest for HLA-C alleles. Linkage disequilibrium might explain the correlated functional status among segregating V segments, but an unknown experimental factor could not be ruled out. In the study, roughly 160 TCR beta chains were listed as associated with cytomegalovirus. A further reported finding was that TCR beta sequences accurately predicted the HLA-A and HLA-B alleles for most subjects in the first cohort. When HLA alleles, especially DR and DQ, strongly co-occurred, attributing TCR associations to individual alleles was difficult. A later analysis associated about 18,000 TCR beta sequences with specific HLA alleles at a false discovery rate of 0.05. According to a later analysis, parvovirus B19, influenza, CMV and Epstein-Barr virus appeared linked to several top co-occurrence clusters. Because some donors lacked HLA typing at each locus, the association tests relied only on the typed subset. Compared with the approximately 720-donor mean, donors in an Asian-associated ancestry cluster had fewer N-insertions in productive TCRs, according to a later genetic analysis. A later genetic analysis associated a missense DCLRE1C variant with V-gene and J-gene trimming of TCR beta chains, and an independent cohort replicated the association. A group of highly shared sequence variants was considered likely to be a technical artifact of the sequencing pipeline. Most TCR sequences were seen in very few donors, while some public TCRs were found in many individuals.

The cohort was made up of 666 healthy bone marrow donors. All cohort members were sampled while nominally healthy, although unrecorded immune exposures were likely present. The donor tested CMV seropositive, placing the donor among the 250 to 350 seropositive members of the cohort. Every donor gave a peripheral blood sample, and the peripheral blood mononuclear cells from that sample were used for TCR beta sequencing. The Qiagen DNeasy Blood Extraction Kit was used to extract genomic DNA from the blood cell samples. To note about this clone: What antigen it recognizes has not been identified.

Sequences MDHEN (CDR1) and SYDVKM (CDR2) are obtained from the germline V gene. CDR3 length: 15 amino acids, cysteine to phenylalanine. Only CDR3 DNA remains: 45 bases, in frame from the first base. Relative to germline, V is missing 6 bases and J is missing 7 bases, with 9 bases of the junction outside any gene match. The receptor library was made with the immunoSEQ multiplex PCR assay. For the multiplex PCR, a mixture combining 60 forward primers for TCR Vbeta segments and 13 reverse primers for TCR Jbeta segments was used. A multiplex PCR assay on genomic DNA amplified the CDR3 region of rearranged TCR beta genes. The Illumina HiSeq System was used to sequence the amplified TCR beta libraries as 87-base-pair reads. Concerning the study's data processing: In a later analysis, tens of millions of unique TCR beta chains were counted across the approximately 670 repertoires, and approximately 9.9 million of these chains were shared by at least two donors. A nearest-neighbor algorithm error-corrected the raw reads and collapsed the reads into unique sequences, merging closely related sequences to remove PCR and sequencing errors. Alignment of CDR3 sequences to IMGT reference sequences was used to assign V, D and J gene segments. For a sequence to be retained, at least a six-nucleotide match to both a V gene segment and a J gene segment was required. A rearrangement counted as productive if the CDR3 had no stop codons and remained in frame with V and J, and every other rearrangement counted as non-productive. Following IMGT convention, CDR3 was defined as the stretch from the second conserved V-encoded cysteine up to the conserved J-encoded phenylalanine. In an earlier analysis of just under 600 of the donors, sequences lacking an unambiguous match to a single V gene segment were excluded. In an earlier analysis of 587 of the donors, V segments were called functional above 56.7% productive rearrangements and were called segregating when the between-donor standard deviation exceeded 5%. A statistical classification framework was developed to diagnose cytomegalovirus status using the catalog of TCR beta chain sequences. V and J gene assignment, in a later analysis, came from comparing TCR nucleotide sequences with IMGT/GENE-DB human TR gene sequences. Using the TCRdist pipeline, a later analysis assigned CDR3 sequences along with most-parsimonious VDJ recombination scenarios. In a later analysis, each TCR beta chain was defined by its CDR3 amino acid sequence together with its V-gene family, and reads without a unique V-gene family were excluded. In a later analysis, 500 to 650 highly shared, low-generation-probability nucleotide sequences were removed to address suspected cross-contamination and a sequencing artifact. In a later analysis, a clonal expansion index was calculated for each public chain from normalized within-repertoire ranks of inferred template counts. A later analysis computed generation probabilities with a VDJ recombination model fitted to out-of-frame rearrangements, and checked the results against IGoR. In a later analysis, TCR-TCR, TCR-HLA and TCR-CMV co-occurrence was scored with hypergeometric tests, and a repertoire-size bias correction was applied to TCR pairs. False discovery rates were estimated in a later analysis by permuting HLA or CMV assignments 20 times. In a later analysis, co-occurring TCRs were grouped using DBSCAN, with TCRdist sequence similarity added in when clustering inside HLA-allele-positive subsets. For co-occurrence clustering, repertoires with fewer than 30,000 or more than 120,000 public chains were excluded, along with roughly five repertoires with anomalous nucleotide sharing. TCRdb provides this immuneACCESS table in a form limited to in-frame rearrangements. Some clones are lacking; in checked studies, under half of them reflect an unresolved V gene, and why the rest are absent is not known. The V and J calls and clone size come from that table; D and trimming were worked out from the DNA. The sample has roughly 34,000 clones on record. The ten largest clones capture around 4.8% of the sample.

Sequencing was carried out using PBMCs. The source is a woman in her thirties or forties in good health and CMV-seropositive. This receptor chain uses TRBV28 and TRBJ2-1, and TRBD1 aligns with 10 junction nucleotides. The encoded CDR3 is CASSNPGQGRNEQFF. The DNA sequence is TGTGCCAGCAGCAATCCGGGACAGGGGCGGAATGAGCAGTTCTTC.